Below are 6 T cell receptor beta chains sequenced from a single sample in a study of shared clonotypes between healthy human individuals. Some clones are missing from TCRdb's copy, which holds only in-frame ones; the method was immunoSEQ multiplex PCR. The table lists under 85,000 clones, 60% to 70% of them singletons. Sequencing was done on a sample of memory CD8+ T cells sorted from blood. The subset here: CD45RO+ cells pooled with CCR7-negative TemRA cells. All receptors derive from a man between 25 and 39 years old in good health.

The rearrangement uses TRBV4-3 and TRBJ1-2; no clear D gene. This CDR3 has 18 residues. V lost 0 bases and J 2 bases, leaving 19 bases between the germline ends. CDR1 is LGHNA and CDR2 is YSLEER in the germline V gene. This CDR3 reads CASSQDAPGRLGNYGYTF. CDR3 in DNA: TGCGCCAGCAGCCAAGATGCCCCGGGGAGGCTGGGGAACTATGGCTACACCTTC.

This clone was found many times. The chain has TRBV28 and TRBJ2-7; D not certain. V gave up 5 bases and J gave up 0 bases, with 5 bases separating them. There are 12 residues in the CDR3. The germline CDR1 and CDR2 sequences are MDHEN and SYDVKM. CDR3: CASSGYSYEQYF. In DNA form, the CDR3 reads TGTGCCAGCAGTGGCTACTCCTACGAGCAGTACTTC.

CDR3 coding DNA: TGTGCCAGCAGCTGGACAGGGGAGATACGGGGCTACGAGCAGTACTTC. This codes for CASSWTGEIRGYEQYF. The V and J genes are TRBV14 and TRBJ2-7, with TRBD1 identical over 9 bases. V lost 5 bases to trimming and J lost 3 bases; unmatched junction nucleotides: 11. The germline CDR1 and CDR2 sequences are SGHDN and FVKESK. This CDR3 is built from 16 residues.

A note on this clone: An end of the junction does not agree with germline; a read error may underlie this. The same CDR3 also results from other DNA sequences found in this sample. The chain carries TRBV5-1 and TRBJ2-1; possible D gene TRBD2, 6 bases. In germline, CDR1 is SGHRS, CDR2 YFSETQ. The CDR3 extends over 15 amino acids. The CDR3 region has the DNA TGCGCCAGCAGCTTGGACGGGGGACCCCCCCCCGGGGCGGTCTTC. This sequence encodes CASSLDGGPPPGAVF.

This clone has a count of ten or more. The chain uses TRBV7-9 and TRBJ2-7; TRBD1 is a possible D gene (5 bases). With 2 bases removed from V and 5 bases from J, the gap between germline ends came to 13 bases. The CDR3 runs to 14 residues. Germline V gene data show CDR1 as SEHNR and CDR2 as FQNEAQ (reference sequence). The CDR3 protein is CASSLSGLDNEQYF. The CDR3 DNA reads TGTGCCAGCAGCTTAAGTGGCCTGGACAACGAGCAGTACTTC.

CDR3 coding DNA: TGTGCCAGTAAGACTAGCGGGAGGGCCCTCAATGAGCAGTTCTTC. Translated: CASKTSGRALNEQFF. The chain couples TRBV2 to TRBJ2-1, with 14 bases aligning to TRBD2. V lost 9 bases to trimming and J lost 6 bases; unmatched junction nucleotides: 7. Germline V gene lookup returns CDR1 SNHLY and CDR2 FYNNEI. CDR3 length equals 15 residues. Looking up the rest from reference TRBV2 and TRBJ2-1 gives the full variable domain: EPEVTQTPSHQVTQMGQEVILRCVPISNHLYFYWYRQILGQKVEFLVSFYNNEISEKSEIFDDQFSVERPDGSNFTLKIRSTKLEDSAMYFCASKTSGRALNEQFFGPGTRLTVL.